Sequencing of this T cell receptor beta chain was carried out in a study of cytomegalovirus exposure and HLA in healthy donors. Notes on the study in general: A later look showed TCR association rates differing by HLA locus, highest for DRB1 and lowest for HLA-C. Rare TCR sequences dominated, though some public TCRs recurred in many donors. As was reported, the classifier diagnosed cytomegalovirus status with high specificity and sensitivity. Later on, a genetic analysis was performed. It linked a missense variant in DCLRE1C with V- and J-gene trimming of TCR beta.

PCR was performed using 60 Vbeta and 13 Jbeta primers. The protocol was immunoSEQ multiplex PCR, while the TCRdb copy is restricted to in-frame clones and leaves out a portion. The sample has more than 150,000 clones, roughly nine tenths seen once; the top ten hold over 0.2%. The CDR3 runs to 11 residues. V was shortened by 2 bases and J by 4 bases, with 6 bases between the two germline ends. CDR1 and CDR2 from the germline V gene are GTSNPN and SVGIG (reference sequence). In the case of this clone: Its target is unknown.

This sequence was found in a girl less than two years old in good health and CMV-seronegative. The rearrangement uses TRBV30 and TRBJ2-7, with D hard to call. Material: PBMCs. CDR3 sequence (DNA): TGTGCCTGGAGTTTGGAGTACGAGCAGTACTTC. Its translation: CAWSLEYEQYF.